This T cell receptor (beta chain) was observed in a study of blood T cell dynamics during melanoma immunotherapy. Study information: Patients with metastatic melanoma got pembrolizumab or nivolumab-ipilimumab as first-line care.

This clone was seen only a few times. What it recognizes is unknown. This CDR3 contains 14 residues. Germline V gives CDR1 MNHEY, CDR2 SMNVEV (reference sequence). Trimming shortened V by 6 bases and J by 8 bases, and 19 bases separated the two germline ends. The time point was: week 3, after first cycle of checkpoint inhibitor. Patients had no prior systemic cancer treatment, immunosuppressants or other active cancers. A fixed DNA input of about 350 ng was used per bulk PBMC sample. Profiled with immunoSEQ multiplex PCR; TCRdb holds only in-frame clones, not every one. The data contain 14,000 to 15,000 clones, roughly 87% of them seen just once; the ten biggest clones take up approximately 7.8%. Points from the study as a whole: PBMC repertoires of eventual disease-control patients split at W3 into clonality or diversity gains.

The receptor's source is a human donor with melanoma. The V call is TRBV27, the J call TRBJ1-2; TRBD1 might be the D (6 bases). The specimen was blood, collected from a patient treated with checkpoint blockade. As DNA, the CDR3 is TGTGCCAGCAGAGGGGGAGGCTTAGTTGGGGGCTACACCTTC. Its protein is CASRGGGLVGGYTF.